This T cell receptor beta chain was profiled in a study of T cell changes during pregnancy in multiple sclerosis. This clone turned up a few times. CDR3 length equals 13 residues. From germline, CDR1 is MGHDK and CDR2 SYGVNS. V was trimmed by 5 bases and J by 6 bases, leaving 8 bases between them. TCRdb keeps only in-frame clones here, not all; method: immunoSEQ multiplex PCR. The table has about 100,000 clones, about 92% seen once. This clonotype was sampled from a female donor with multiple sclerosis, enrolled in a pregnancy study. Sequenced here: peripheral blood, sampled in the second trimester of pregnancy. This chain joins TRBV25-1 and TRBJ1-6; no definite D call. DNA for the CDR3: TGTGCCAGCAGTTTCCGCGCTAATTCACCCCTCCACTTT. Its translation: CASSFRANSPLHF. Supplemented by reference TRBV25-1 and TRBJ1-6, the full variable domain reads EADIYQTPRYLVIGTGKKITLECSQTMGHDKMYWYQQDPGMELHLIHYSYGVNSTEKGDLSSESTVSRIRTEHFPLTLESARPSHTSQYLCASSFRANSPLHFGNGTRLTVT.